This is a list of T cell receptor beta chains from one sample in a study of OX40 agonist ivuxolimab in advanced cancers. Assay: immunoSEQ multiplex PCR; the TCRdb copy retains only in-frame clones and omits some. The sample carries around 50,000 clones, roughly four fifths recorded once. The input for sequencing was CD4+ or CD8+ T cells sorted from blood, taken in a trial of the OX40 agonist ivuxolimab. The receptors shown here come from an adult with an advanced solid tumor such as melanoma, head and neck, liver or kidney cancer. Both conserved end residues are part of each CDR3. D genes are given only for firm matches. Where a row states a size, it is once, few, many or the class of an expanded clone; other rows omit it.

CDR3 DNA	CDR3 protein	D gene	clone size	V gene	J gene
TGTGCCAGCAGCGCCTACAGGGGCACCGGGGAGCTGTTTTTT	CASSAYRGTGELFF	TRBD1	.	TRBV13	TRBJ2-2
TGTGCCAGCAGTTACTCGCGCGGAGGGACAGATACGCAGTATTTT	CASSYSRGGTDTQYF	.	.	TRBV6-5	TRBJ2-3
TGTGCCAGCAGGCCTCTAGCAGTCGCCGGGGAGCTGTTTTTT	CASRPLAVAGELFF	.	.	TRBV27	TRBJ2-2
TGTGCCAGCAGCACGCCCTTTTCTAGCGGGGGAAGAGATGAGCAGTTCTTC	CASSTPFSSGGRDEQFF	TRBD2	few	TRBV11-3	TRBJ2-1
TGTGCCAGCAGCCCACTCGGGACTATCTATGAGCAGTTCTTC	CASSPLGTIYEQFF	TRBD2	few	TRBV9	TRBJ2-1
TGTGCCAGCAGTGACGGGTCTGGCGGAATTGGAACTGAAGCTTTCTTT	CASSDGSGGIGTEAFF	.	.	TRBV6-4	TRBJ1-1
TGCGCCAGCAGGGCGGGGTCCCAAGAGACCCAGTACTTC	CASRAGSQETQYF	.	.	TRBV5-1	TRBJ2-5
TGTGCCAGCACCGTGGGGGCCAGCTCCTACAATGAGCAGTTCTTC	CASTVGASSYNEQFF	.	.	TRBV7-9	TRBJ2-1
TGTGCCAGCTCACCGTTGGCAGCAAGGGAATCTGGCTACACCTTC	CASSPLAARESGYTF	.	.	TRBV18	TRBJ1-2
TGTGCCAGCAGCGTAGACCCGGTTGTTTCCACAGATACGCAGTATTTT	CASSVDPVVSTDTQYF	.	.	TRBV9	TRBJ2-3
TGTGCCAGCACGGGACTAGGCATCGGGGAGCTGTTTTTT	CASTGLGIGELFF	TRBD2	once	TRBV6-1	TRBJ2-2
TGTGCCAGCAGTTTCAAGGGCGCCTTCGGAGAGACCCAGTACTTC	CASSFKGAFGETQYF	.	.	TRBV28	TRBJ2-5
TGTGCCAGCAGCCAAGACAGCTACGAGCAGTACTTC	CASSQDSYEQYF	.	.	TRBV11-3	TRBJ2-7
TGTGCCAGCAGTGAACGGAGAGGAGATTATCAGCCCCAGCATTTT	CASSERRGDYQPQHF	.	.	TRBV2	TRBJ1-5
TGCGCCAGCAGCTTGGAGTCGGGGAATTCACCCCTCCACTTT	CASSLESGNSPLHF	.	few	TRBV5-1	TRBJ1-6